A selection of T cell receptor beta chains follows, all from one sample in a study of post-analysis software for immune sequencing data. TCRdb ran MiXCR on the PCR reads and lists one entry per CDR3 protein. Of some 500,000 distinct CDR3 sequences in the sample, 45% were seen once. Sequencing used blood. The receptors were gathered from a girl aged 5 to 17 with multiple sclerosis. CDR3s include the opening cysteine and the closing phenylalanine or tryptophan. Each record gives: CDR3 protein, V gene, J gene, D gene. D genes are given only for firm matches.

CDR3 protein: CASSPPLFNEQFF
V gene: TRBV18
J gene: TRBJ2-1
D gene: -

CDR3 protein: CASSLPGYLSSYNEQFF
V gene: TRBV7-8
J gene: TRBJ2-1
D gene: -

CDR3 protein: CASSYEANEQFF
V gene: TRBV5-1
J gene: TRBJ2-1
D gene: -

CDR3 protein: CASRTGGSSYEQYF
V gene: TRBV6-5
J gene: TRBJ2-7
D gene: TRBD2

CDR3 protein: CSTQNLDRKGDTQYF
V gene: TRBV29-1
J gene: TRBJ2-3
D gene: -

CDR3 protein: CASSLGRLISGRGYEQYF
V gene: TRBV7-2
J gene: TRBJ2-7
D gene: TRBD2

CDR3 protein: CASSLTSGYSNQPQHF
V gene: TRBV7-2
J gene: TRBJ1-5
D gene: -

CDR3 protein: CASSYGSVASTYEQYF
V gene: TRBV6-5
J gene: TRBJ2-7
D gene: -

CDR3 protein: CASSAPTSIYEQYF
V gene: TRBV4-3
J gene: TRBJ2-7
D gene: TRBD2

CDR3 protein: CASSPPRYGSSYNEQFF
V gene: TRBV6-6
J gene: TRBJ2-1
D gene: -

CDR3 protein: CASSLKGTSGANVLTF
V gene: TRBV11-1
J gene: TRBJ2-6
D gene: -

CDR3 protein: CANAGSGANVLTF
V gene: TRBV12-3/TRBV12-4
J gene: TRBJ2-6
D gene: -

CDR3 protein: CSVLANSYNEQFF
V gene: TRBV29-1
J gene: TRBJ2-1
D gene: -

CDR3 protein: CASSLKVVDEKLFF
V gene: TRBV12-3/TRBV12-4
J gene: TRBJ1-4
D gene: -

CDR3 protein: CASRENEKLFF
V gene: TRBV5-1
J gene: TRBJ1-4
D gene: -

CDR3 protein: CASSIEGASYEQYF
V gene: TRBV5-1
J gene: TRBJ2-7
D gene: TRBD1

CDR3 protein: CSVASGRGAGYTF
V gene: TRBV29-1
J gene: TRBJ1-2
D gene: -